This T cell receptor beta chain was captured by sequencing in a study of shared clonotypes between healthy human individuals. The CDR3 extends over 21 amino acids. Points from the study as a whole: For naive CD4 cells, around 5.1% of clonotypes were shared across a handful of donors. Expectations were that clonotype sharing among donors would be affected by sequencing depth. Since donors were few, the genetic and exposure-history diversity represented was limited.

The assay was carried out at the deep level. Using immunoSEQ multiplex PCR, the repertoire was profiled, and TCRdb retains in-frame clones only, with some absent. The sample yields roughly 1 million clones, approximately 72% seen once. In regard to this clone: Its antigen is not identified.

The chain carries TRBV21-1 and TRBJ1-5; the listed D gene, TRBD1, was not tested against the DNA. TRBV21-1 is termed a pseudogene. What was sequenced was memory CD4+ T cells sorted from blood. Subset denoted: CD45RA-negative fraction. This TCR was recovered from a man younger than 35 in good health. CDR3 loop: CASNSKALDREGRYSNQPQHF. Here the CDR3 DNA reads TGTGCCAGCAATTCCAAAGCCCTGGACAGGGAAGGTCGGTATAGCAATCAGCCCCAGCATTTT.